This T cell receptor beta chain was identified during a study of cytomegalovirus exposure and HLA in healthy donors. There are a few counts of this clone. Its antigen is undetermined. The CDR3 is made up of 14 amino acids. Trimming shortened V by 0 bases and J by 4 bases, and 7 bases separated the two germline ends. The germline V gene has CDR1 SGHRS and CDR2 YFSETQ. The study ran its PCR with 60 Vbeta and 13 Jbeta primers. The data were produced by immunoSEQ multiplex PCR, yet TCRdb's version contains in-frame clones alone and is incomplete. Among 110,000 to 150,000 clones listed, around 80% were seen once. Regarding the study as a whole: Sequence variants that were highly shared formed a cluster that was likely a sequencing artifact. A later analysis found common viral pathogens apparently linked to several of the most significant clusters. DRB1 showed the most TCR associations and HLA-C the fewest in a later analysis, as rates varied by HLA locus.

Sequencing used PBMCs. The sequence derives from a woman aged 60-75 years in good health and CMV-seropositive. The rearrangement uses TRBV5-1 and TRBJ2-2; no clear D. The CDR3 loop is CASSLGSFTGELFF. The DNA of the CDR3 is TGCGCCAGCAGCTTGGGTAGTTTCACCGGGGAGCTGTTTTTT.